The clone carrying this T cell receptor (beta chain) was counted only a few times. The sample belongs to a study of early T cells in non-severe SARS-CoV-2 infection. Unique molecular identifier tags were affixed to discrete cDNA molecules. TCRdb re-called the 5' RACE reads through MiXCR, storing one row per CDR3 protein. Of tens of thousands of distinct CDR3 sequences in the sample, 3% to 4% were seen once. This sequence was found in an adult who was a healthcare worker with PCR-confirmed SARS-CoV-2 infection or an uninfected control (not recorded which). Sequencing was done on a sample of whole blood.

This chain's CDR3 is CASSHGGDRGTQYF. CDR3 bases: TGCGCCAGCAGCCATGGAGGAGACCGAGGGACCCAGTACTTC. This rearrangement joins TRBV4-1 to TRBJ2-5; tentative D call: TRBD2 (5 bases). In germline, CDR1 is MGHRA, CDR2 YSYEKL. CDR3 length: 14 amino acids. The V end was cut by 3 bases, the J end by 7 bases, with 15 bases between.